A single T cell receptor beta chain is shown here with its context. The record originates from a study of blood T cell repertoires in COVID-19. The table came from immunoSEQ multiplex PCR; TCRdb's copy has only in-frame clones and leaves some out. The table includes more than 110,000 clones, about 80% detected once. The CDR3 is made up of 18 amino acids. The J segment lost 6 bases and the V segment lost 4 bases, leaving 12 bases of the junction unmatched. Germline assignment: CDR1 SEHNR and CDR2 FQNEAQ (reference sequence). The chain carries TRBV7-9 and TRBJ2-1; 13 positions match TRBD2. The sequenced material came from peripheral blood. This TCR was sampled from an older woman with acute or convalescent COVID-19. Written as DNA, the CDR3 is TGTGCCAGCAGCTCCAGGAGGGGGGGACTAGCGGGATCCAATGAGCAGTTCTTC. Translated: CASSSRRGGLAGSNEQFF.